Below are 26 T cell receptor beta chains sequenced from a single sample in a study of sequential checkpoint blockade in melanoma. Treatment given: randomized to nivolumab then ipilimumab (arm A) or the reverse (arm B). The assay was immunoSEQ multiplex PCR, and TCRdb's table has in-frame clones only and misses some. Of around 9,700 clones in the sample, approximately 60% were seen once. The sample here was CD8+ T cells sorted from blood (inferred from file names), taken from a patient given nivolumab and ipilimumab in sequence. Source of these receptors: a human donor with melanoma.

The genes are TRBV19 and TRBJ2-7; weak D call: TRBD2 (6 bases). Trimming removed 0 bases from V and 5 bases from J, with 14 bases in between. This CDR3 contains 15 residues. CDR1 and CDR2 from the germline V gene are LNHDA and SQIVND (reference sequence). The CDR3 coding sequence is TGTGCCAGTAGTATAGAAAGGGACGGGAGTGACGAGCAGTACTTC. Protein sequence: CASSIERDGSDEQYF.

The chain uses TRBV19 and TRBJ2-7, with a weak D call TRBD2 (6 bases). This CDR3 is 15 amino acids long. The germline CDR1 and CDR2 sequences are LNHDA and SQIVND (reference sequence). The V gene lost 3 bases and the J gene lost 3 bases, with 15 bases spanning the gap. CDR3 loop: CASSIGRDFRYEQYF. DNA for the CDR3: TGTGCCAGTAGTATTGGCCGGGACTTCCGCTACGAGCAGTACTTC.

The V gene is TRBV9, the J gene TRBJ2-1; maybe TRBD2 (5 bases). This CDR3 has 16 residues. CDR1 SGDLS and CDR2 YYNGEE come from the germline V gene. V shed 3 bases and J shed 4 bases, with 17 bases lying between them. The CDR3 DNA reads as TGTGCCAGCAGCGAACCAACTAGGGCTCCGTACAATGAGCAGTTCTTC. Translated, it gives CASSEPTRAPYNEQFF.

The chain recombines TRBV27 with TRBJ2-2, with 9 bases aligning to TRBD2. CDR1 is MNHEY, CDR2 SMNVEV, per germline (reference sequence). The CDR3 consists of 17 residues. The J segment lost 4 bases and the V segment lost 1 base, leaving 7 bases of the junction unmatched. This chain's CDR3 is CASSLWSGTSLTGELFF. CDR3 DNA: TGTGCCAGCAGTTTATGGTCGGGGACTAGCCTCACCGGGGAGCTGTTTTTT.

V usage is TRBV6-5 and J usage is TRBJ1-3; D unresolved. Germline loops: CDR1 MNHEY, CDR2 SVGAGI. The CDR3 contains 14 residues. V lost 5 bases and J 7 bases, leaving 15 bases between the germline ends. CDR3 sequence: CASSESVIPNTIYF. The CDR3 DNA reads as TGTGCCAGCAGTGAATCAGTGATCCCGAACACCATATATTTT.

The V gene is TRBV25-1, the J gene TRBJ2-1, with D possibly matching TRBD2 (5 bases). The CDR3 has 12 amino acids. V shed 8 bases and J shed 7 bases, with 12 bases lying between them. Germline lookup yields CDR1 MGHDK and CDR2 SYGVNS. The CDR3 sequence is CASGRGFNEQFF. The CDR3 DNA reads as TGTGCCAGCGGAAGAGGGTTTAATGAGCAGTTCTTC.

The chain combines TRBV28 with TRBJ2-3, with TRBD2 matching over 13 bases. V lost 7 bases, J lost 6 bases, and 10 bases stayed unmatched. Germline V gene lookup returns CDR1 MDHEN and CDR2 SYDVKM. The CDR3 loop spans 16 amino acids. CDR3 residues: CASTQGLAGDADTQYF. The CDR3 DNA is TGTGCCAGCACCCAAGGACTAGCGGGAGATGCTGATACGCAGTATTTT.

CDR3 nucleotide sequence: TGTGCCAGCAGTGGGATTCAGGGGATCGACTATGGCTACACCTTC. Translation gives CASSGIQGIDYGYTF. The genes are TRBV27 and TRBJ1-2; maybe TRBD1 (6 bases). V lost 5 bases to trimming and J lost 3 bases, with 16 bases between them. Germline V gene data show CDR1 as MNHEY and CDR2 as SMNVEV (reference sequence). The CDR3 extends over 15 amino acids.

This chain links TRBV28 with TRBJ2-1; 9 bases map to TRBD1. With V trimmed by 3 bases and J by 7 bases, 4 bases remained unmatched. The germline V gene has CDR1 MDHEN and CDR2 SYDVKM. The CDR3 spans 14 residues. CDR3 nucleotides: TGTGCCAGCAGTTTGTGGGACAGGGTGAATGAGCAGTTCTTC. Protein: CASSLWDRVNEQFF.

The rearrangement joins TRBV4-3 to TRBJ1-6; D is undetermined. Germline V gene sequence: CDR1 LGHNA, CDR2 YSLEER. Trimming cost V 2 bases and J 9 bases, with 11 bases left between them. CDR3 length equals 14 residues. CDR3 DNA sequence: TGCGCCAGCAGCCAAACCGAGGGTGGTTCACCCCTCCACTTT. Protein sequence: CASSQTEGGSPLHF.

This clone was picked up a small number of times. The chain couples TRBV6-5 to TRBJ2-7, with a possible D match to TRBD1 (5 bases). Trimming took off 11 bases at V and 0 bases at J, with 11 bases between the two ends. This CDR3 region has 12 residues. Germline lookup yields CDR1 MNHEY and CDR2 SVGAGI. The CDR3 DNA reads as TGTGCCTCCCAGGGCCTCTCCTACGAGCAGTACTTC. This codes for CASQGLSYEQYF.

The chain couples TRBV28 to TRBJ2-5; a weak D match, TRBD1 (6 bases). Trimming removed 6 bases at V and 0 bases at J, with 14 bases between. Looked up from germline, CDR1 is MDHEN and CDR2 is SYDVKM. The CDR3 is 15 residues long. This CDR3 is CASSSWDTDQETQYF. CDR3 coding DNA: TGTGCCAGCAGCTCATGGGACACCGACCAAGAGACCCAGTACTTC.

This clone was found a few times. The CDR3 DNA is TGTGCCAGCAGTGAAGTCGGGACAGTTAACTACGAGCAGTACTTC. It encodes CASSEVGTVNYEQYF. J is TRBJ2-7 and V is TRBV6-1; 7 bases fit TRBD1. CDR3 length equals 15 residues. Germline V lookup: CDR1 MNHNS, CDR2 SASEGT. V shed 1 base, J shed 3 bases, and the junction held 6 bases outside the gene matches.

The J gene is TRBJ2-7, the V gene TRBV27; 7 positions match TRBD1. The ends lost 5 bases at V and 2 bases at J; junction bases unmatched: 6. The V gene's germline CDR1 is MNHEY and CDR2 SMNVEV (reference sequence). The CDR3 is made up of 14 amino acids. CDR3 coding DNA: TGTGCCAGCAGTATACAGGGGTTCGCCTACGAGCAGTACTTC. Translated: CASSIQGFAYEQYF.

CDR3 nucleotides: TGCGCCAGCGGGTTACTAGCGCTCCAAGAGACCCAGTACTTC. Protein: CASGLLALQETQYF. The V and J genes are TRBV10-1 and TRBJ2-5; 7 nucleotides align to TRBD2. After removal of 8 bases from V and 1 base from J, the junction contained 7 bases not matched to a gene. CDR1 and CDR2 (germline): WNHNN, SYGVQD (reference sequence). CDR3 length: 14 amino acids.

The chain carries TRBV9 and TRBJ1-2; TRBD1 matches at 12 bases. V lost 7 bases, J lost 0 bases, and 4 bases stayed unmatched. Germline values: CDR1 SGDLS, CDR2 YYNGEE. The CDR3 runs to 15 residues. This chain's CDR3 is CASRGQGATNYGYTF. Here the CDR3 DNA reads TGTGCCAGCCGGGGACAGGGGGCAACTAACTATGGCTACACCTTC. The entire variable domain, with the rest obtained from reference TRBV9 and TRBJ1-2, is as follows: DSGVTQTPKHLITATGQRVTLRCSPRSGDLSVYWYQQSLDQGLQFLIQYYNGEERAKGNILERFSAQQFPDLHSELNLSSLELGDSALYFCASRGQGATNYGYTFGSGTRLTVV.

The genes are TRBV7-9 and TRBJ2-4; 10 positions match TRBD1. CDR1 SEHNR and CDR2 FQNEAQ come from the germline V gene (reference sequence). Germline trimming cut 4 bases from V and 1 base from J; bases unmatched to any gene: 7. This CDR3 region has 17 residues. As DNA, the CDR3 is TGTGCCAGCAGCTCCAGTGGGGGACAGGGGGCCAAAAACATTCAGTACTTC. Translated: CASSSSGGQGAKNIQYF.

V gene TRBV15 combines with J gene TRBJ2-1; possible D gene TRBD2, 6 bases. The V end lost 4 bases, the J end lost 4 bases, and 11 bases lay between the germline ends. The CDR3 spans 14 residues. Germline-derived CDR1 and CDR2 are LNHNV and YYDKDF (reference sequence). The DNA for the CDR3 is TGTGCCACCAGCACCGGGACTCTATACAATGAGCAGTTCTTC. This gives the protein CATSTGTLYNEQFF. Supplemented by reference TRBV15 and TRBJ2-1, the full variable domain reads DAMVIQNPRYQVTQFGKPVTLSCSQTLNHNVMYWYQQKSSQAPKLLFHYYDKDFNNEADTPDNFQSRRPNTSFCFLDIRSPGLGDTAMYLCATSTGTLYNEQFFGPGTRLTVL.

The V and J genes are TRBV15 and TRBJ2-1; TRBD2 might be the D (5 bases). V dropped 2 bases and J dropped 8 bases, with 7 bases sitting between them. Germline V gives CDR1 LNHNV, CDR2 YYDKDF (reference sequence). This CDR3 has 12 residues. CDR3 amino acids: CATSRPEDEQFF. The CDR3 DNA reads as TGTGCCACCAGCAGACCGGAGGATGAGCAGTTCTTC. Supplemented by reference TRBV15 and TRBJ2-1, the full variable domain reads DAMVIQNPRYQVTQFGKPVTLSCSQTLNHNVMYWYQQKSSQAPKLLFHYYDKDFNNEADTPDNFQSRRPNTSFCFLDIRSPGLGDTAMYLCATSRPEDEQFFGPGTRLTVL.

CDR3 amino acids: CASSLAPSSEQYF. CDR3 DNA: TGTGCCAGCAGCTTAGCCCCCAGTAGCGAGCAGTACTTC. The chain links TRBV7-2 to TRBJ2-5, with D unclear. The DNA end lines up better with TRBJ2-7; the J call may be wrong. Looked up from germline, CDR1 is SGHTA and CDR2 is FQGNSA. The CDR3 runs 13 residues.

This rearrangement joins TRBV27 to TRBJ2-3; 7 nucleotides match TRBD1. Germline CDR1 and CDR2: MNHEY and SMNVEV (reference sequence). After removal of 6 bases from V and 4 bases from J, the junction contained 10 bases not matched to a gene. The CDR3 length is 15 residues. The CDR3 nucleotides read TGTGCCAGCAGCTATACAGGGGTCGCTGCAGATACGCAGTATTTT. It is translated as CASSYTGVAADTQYF.

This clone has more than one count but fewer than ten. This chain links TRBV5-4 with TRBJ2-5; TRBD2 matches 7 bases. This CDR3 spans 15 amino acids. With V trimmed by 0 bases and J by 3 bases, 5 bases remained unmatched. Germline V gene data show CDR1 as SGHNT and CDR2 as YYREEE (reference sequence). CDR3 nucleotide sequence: TGTGCCAGCAGCTTGGCACGGGAGGCCAAAGAGACCCAGTACTTC. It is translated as CASSLAREAKETQYF.

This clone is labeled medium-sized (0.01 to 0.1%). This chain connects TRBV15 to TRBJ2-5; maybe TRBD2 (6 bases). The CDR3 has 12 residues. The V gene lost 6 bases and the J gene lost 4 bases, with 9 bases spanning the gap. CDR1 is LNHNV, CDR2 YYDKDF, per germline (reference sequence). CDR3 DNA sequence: TGTGCCACCAGGGGGGGAGGAGAGACCCAGTACTTC. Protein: CATRGGGETQYF.

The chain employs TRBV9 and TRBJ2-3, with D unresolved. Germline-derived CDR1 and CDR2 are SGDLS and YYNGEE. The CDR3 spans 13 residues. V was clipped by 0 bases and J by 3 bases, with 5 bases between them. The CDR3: CASSVGTTDTQYF. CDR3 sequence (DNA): TGTGCCAGCAGCGTAGGAACAACAGATACGCAGTATTTT.

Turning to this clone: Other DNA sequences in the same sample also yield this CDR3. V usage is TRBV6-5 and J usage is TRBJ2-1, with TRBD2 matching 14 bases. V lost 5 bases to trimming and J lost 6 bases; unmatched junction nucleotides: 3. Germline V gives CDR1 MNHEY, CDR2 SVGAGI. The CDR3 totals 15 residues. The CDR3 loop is CASSPGTSGSNEQFF. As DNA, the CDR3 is TGTGCCAGCAGTCCCGGGACTAGCGGGAGCAATGAGCAGTTCTTC.

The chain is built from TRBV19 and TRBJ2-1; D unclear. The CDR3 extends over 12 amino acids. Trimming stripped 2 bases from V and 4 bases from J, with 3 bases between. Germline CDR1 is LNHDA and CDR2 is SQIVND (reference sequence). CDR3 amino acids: CASSIPYNEQFF. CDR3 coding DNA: TGTGCCAGTAGTATACCTTACAATGAGCAGTTCTTC.